This TCR beta chain emerged from a study of T cells in Graves' hyperthyroidism and ophthalmopathy. As for the study in general: Peripheral blood specimens were obtained at initial diagnosis, prior to any treatment. Whole-study findings and limits: Ophthalmopathy, which appeared later, was predicted by the model a median approximately 6 months before onset. Peripheral blood also featured most of the thyroid clonotypes expanded above 0.001.

Inclusion characteristics of ophthalmopathy patients comprised a Clinical Activity Score of at least 3, a NOSPECS grade of at least 4, and duration under 3 months. V lost 4 bases, J lost 12 bases, and 11 bases stayed unmatched. This CDR3 is 13 amino acids long. Germline CDR1 is SGHNT and CDR2 is YYREEE (reference sequence). Amplification of TCR beta CDR3 regions was performed using RNA transcripts as template. First-round RT-PCR of the TCR CDR3 relied on the HTBI primer set. A single record per CDR3 protein comes from TCRdb applying MiXCR to the multiplex PCR reads. This repertoire shows 350,000 or so distinct CDR3 sequences, about a sixth found once; its top ten account for about a sixth. This clonotype was recorded at least ten times. Antigen unknown.

Sample: blood. The receptor was derived from a woman between 40 and 50 years old with Graves' ophthalmopathy. V is TRBV5-4 and J is TRBJ2-7; 9 bases are shared with TRBD1. CDR3 nucleotides: TGTGCCAGCAGCCGCTTGGGACAGGGCCACCGGTACTTC. Its protein product is CASSRLGQGHRYF.